A selection of T cell receptor beta chains follows, all from one sample in a study of T cell responses to AZD1222 COVID-19 vaccine. Repertoires were generated with immunoSEQ multiplex PCR, while TCRdb's copy carries only in-frame clones and drops some. The sample has 150,000 or so clones; approximately 90% are singletons. Sequences were derived from peripheral blood, sampled 28 days after the second AZD1222 dose. The receptor source for this set is an adult who received the AZD1222 COVID-19 vaccine. CDR3s leave out the opening cysteine and the closing phenylalanine or tryptophan. Each record gives: V gene, J gene, CDR3 protein.

TRBV3-1/TRBV3-2	TRBJ1-6	ASSQDIGNNSPLH
TRBV6-5	TRBJ2-7	ASSPYGTQTYEQY
TRBV7-9	TRBJ2-2	ASSDTPGTGVKNTGELF
TRBV7-9	TRBJ2-6	ASSLARVRDSSGANVLT
TRBV19	TRBJ1-4	ASSAPPSSGLTNEKLF
TRBV7-6	TRBJ2-4	ASSLAGGGGTKNIQY
TRBV28	TRBJ1-2	ASRDLPGQRYYGYT
TRBV4-3	TRBJ1-4	ASSQGNIGRGEKLF
TRBV5-1	TRBJ2-5	ASSFFGGALETQY
TRBV29-1	TRBJ1-3	SVEDLTRDDFGNTIY
TRBV7-9	TRBJ1-2	ASRDGNTNYGYT
TRBV20-1	TRBJ1-1	SASYNTEAF
TRBV25-1	TRBJ1-2	ASSEGGGYGYT
TRBV9	TRBJ2-1	ASSSTAGGSGNEQF
TRBV4-3	TRBJ1-1	ASSQEGRLNTEAF
TRBV28	TRBJ1-3	ASTVSGNTIY
TRBV21-1	TRBJ1-5	ASSKAASNQPQH
TRBV12-3/TRBV12-4	TRBJ1-2	ASRTDSYYGYT
TRBV13	TRBJ1-2	ASSLETYYGYT
TRBV5-5	TRBJ2-7	ASSRGTDFYEQY
TRBV6-5	TRBJ2-7	ASGHQRADEQY
TRBV6-6	TRBJ1-1	ASSYFPGDTEAF
TRBV5-5	TRBJ1-5	ASSLGPGPQGGQPQH
TRBV2	TRBJ1-4	ASSEGGQVTNEKLF
TRBV6-5	TRBJ2-7	ASSYAGTAYEQY